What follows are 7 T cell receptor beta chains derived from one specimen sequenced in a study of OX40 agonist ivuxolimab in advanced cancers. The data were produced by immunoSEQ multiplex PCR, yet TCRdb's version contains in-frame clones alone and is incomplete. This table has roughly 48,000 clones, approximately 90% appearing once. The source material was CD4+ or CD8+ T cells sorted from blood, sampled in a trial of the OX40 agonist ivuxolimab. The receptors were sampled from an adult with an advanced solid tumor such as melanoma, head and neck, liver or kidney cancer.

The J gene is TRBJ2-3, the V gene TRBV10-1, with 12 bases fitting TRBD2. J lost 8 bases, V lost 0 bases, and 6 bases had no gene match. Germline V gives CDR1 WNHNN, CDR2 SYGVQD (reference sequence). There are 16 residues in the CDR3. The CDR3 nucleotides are TGCGCCAGCAGTGAGTCGCTAGCGGGGGGGCTTGGTACGCAGTATTTT. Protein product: CASSESLAGGLGTQYF.

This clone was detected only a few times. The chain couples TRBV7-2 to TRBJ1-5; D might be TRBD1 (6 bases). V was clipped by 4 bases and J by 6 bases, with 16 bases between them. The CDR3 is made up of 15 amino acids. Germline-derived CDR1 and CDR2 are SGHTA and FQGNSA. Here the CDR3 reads CASSSTGLVGQPQHF. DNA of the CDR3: TGTGCCAGCAGCTCCACAGGGCTAGTAGGTCAGCCCCAGCATTTT.

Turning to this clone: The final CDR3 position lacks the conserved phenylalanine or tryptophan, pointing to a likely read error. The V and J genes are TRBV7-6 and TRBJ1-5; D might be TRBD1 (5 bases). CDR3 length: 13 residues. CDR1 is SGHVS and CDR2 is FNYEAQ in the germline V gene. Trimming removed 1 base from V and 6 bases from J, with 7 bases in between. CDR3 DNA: TGTGCCAGCAGCTTAGATGGGGGTCAGCCCCAGCATTCT. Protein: CASSLDGGQPQHS.

The DNA for the CDR3 is TGTGCCAGCAGTTTACCCGCTACTACTAGCAGCACAGATACGCAGTATTTT. Protein: CASSLPATTSSTDTQYF. The chain uses TRBV28 and TRBJ2-3; possibly TRBD2 for D (6 bases). V lost 2 bases and J lost 0, with 15 bases in between. Germline V gene lookup returns CDR1 MDHEN and CDR2 SYDVKM. This CDR3 region has 17 residues.

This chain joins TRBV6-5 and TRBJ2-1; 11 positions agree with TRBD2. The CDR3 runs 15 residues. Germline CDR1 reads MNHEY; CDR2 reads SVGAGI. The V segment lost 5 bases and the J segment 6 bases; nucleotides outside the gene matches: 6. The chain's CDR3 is CASSLHSGGANEQFF. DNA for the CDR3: TGTGCCAGCAGTCTACATAGCGGGGGGGCCAATGAGCAGTTCTTC.

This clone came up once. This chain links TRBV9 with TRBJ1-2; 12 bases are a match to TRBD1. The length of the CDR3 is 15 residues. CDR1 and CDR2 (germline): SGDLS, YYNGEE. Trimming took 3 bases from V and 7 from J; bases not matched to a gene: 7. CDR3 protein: CASSGTGTGGVGYTF. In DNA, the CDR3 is TGTGCCAGCAGCGGGACCGGGACAGGGGGCGTTGGCTACACCTTC.

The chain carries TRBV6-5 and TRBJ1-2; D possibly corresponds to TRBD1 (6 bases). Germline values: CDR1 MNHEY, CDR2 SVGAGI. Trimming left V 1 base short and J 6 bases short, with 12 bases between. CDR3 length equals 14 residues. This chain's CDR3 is CASSYWGGEDGYTF. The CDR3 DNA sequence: TGTGCCAGCAGTTACTGGGGGGGCGAAGATGGCTACACCTTC.